This TCR beta chain was identified during a study of tumor-infiltrating lymphocytes in primary liver carcinoma. At the level of the study: The patients comprised men and women between the ages of 30 and 69 years.

Note on this clonotype: The antigen remains undetermined. At one end the junction does not follow the germline gene, possibly because of a read error.

The input was approximately 500 ng total RNA; TCR beta cDNA was made from it with a constant-region primer. For TCR beta, libraries were produced by three nested multiplex PCR rounds using slightly modified ARM-PCR. The first two PCR rounds, roughly 10 cycles each, used TRBV1-TRBV30 forward primers and a C-beta reverse primer. TCRdb independently ran MiXCR on the multiplex PCR reads; one entry per CDR3 protein. The table lists under 45,000 distinct CDR3 sequences, approximately 70% of them singletons, with over 15% in the top ten. Without any cell sorting, about 19-31 mg of bulk tissue yielded co-extracted RNA and DNA. HBV chronically infected the treatment-naive patients. Study results and caveats: The difference in top-250-clone fraction between tumors and blood was significant, favoring tumors (p = 0.039).

There are 15 residues in the CDR3. Germline lookup yields CDR1 SGHKS and CDR2 YYEKEE (reference sequence). Sequenced: liver tumor tissue from sampling region 2. Specified subset: tumor region T2, inferior pole. The receptor's source is a man in his forties with primary liver carcinoma and hepatitis B virus infection. The genes are TRBV5-5 and TRBJ2-1; TRBD2 matches 11 bases. The CDR3 DNA reads TGTGCTAGCAACTCGGGACTAGCGGACGAAAATGAGCAGTTCTTC. Its translation is CASNSGLADENEQFF. Supplemented by reference TRBV5-5 and TRBJ2-1, the full variable domain reads DAGVTQSPTHLIKTRGQQVTLRCSPISGHKSVSWYQQVLGQGPQFIFQYYEKEERGRGNFPDRFSARQFPNYSSELNVNALLLGDSALYLCASNSGLADENEQFFGPGTRLTVL.